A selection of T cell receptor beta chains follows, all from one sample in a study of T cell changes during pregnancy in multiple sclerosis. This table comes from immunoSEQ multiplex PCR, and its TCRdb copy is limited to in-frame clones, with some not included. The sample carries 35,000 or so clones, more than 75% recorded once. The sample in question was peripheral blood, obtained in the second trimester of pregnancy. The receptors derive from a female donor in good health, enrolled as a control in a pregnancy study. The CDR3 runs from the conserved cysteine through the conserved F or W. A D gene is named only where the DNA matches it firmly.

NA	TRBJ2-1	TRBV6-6	CASSYSAGAAYNEQFF	TGTGCCAGCAGTTACTCGGCGGGGGCGGCCTACAATGAGCAGTTCTTC
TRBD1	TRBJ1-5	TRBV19	CASKPHRGNSNQPQHF	TGTGCCAGTAAGCCCCACAGGGGGAATAGCAATCAGCCCCAGCATTTT
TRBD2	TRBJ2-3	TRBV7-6	CASSSPLAGSTDTQYF	TGTGCCAGCAGCTCACCACTAGCGGGGTCCACAGATACGCAGTATTTT
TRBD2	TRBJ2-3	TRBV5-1	CASSSPLRGGKTDTQYF	TGCGCCAGCAGCTCTCCCCTGCGGGGGGGGAAAACAGATACGCAGTATTTT
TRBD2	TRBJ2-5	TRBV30	CAWSGGSGAPETQYF	TGTGCCTGGAGTGGGGGTAGCGGGGCCCCCGAGACCCAGTACTTC
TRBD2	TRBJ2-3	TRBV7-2	CASSLAAGLDTQYF	TGTGCCAGCAGCTTAGCAGCGGGGCTGGATACGCAGTATTTT
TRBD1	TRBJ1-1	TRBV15	CATSRGGQGNTEAFF	TGTGCCACCAGCAGGGGGGGACAGGGGAACACTGAAGCTTTCTTT
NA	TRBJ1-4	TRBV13	CASSEGSSLGTNEKLFF	TGTGCCAGCAGCGAGGGATCTTCATTGGGCACTAATGAAAAACTGTTTTTT
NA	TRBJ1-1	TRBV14	CASSYSSWNTEAFF	TGTGCCAGCAGCTATTCTTCTTGGAACACTGAAGCTTTCTTT
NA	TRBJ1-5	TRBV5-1	CASSLTNQPQHF	TGCGCCAGCAGCTTGACAAATCAGCCCCAGCATTTT
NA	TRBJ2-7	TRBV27	CASSTGFYEQYF	TGTGCCAGCAGCACAGGGTTCTACGAGCAGTACTTC
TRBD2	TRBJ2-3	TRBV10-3	CAISPTSGVTDTQYF	TGTGCCATCAGCCCCACTAGCGGGGTTACAGATACGCAGTATTTT
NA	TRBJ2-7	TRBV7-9	CASSPQGNYEQYF	TGTGCCAGCAGCCCCCAGGGGAACTACGAGCAGTACTTC
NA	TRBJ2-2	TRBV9	CASSVYTGELFF	TGTGCCAGCAGCGTCTATACCGGGGAGCTGTTTTTT
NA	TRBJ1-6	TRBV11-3	CASSREAHSPLHF	TGTGCCAGCAGCCGCGAGGCCCATTCACCCCTCCACTTT
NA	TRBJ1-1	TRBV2	CASSQIQGMNTEAFF	TGTGCCAGCAGTCAAATCCAGGGCATGAACACTGAAGCTTTCTTT
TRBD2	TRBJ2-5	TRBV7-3	CASSPSGGAQYF	TGTGCCAGCAGCCCCAGCGGGGGGGCCCAGTACTTC